This T cell receptor (beta chain) comes out of a study of beta chain features in type 1 diabetes (dated by TCRdb to the late 2010s). About the study as a whole: Mean age, gender distribution, total cell number and subset yield were not different between patients and healthy donors. A total of 85 million to 140 million sorted cells were examined across all samples, and the number of cells per subset was strongly correlated with RNA yield. In the study, TCRB repertoires of sorted circulating CD4+ T cell subsets from recently diagnosed type 1 diabetes patients were compared with those of matched healthy donors. Whereas all 28 donors provided naive and central memory subsets, regulatory and stem cell-like memory subsets were isolated from just 8 patients and roughly 8 healthy donors. What the study reported, not specific to this receptor: Fewer insertions and more nucleotide deletions at VDJ recombination sites were observed in patients with type 1 diabetes, implying thymic rearrangement abnormalities. Because small numbers of individuals were included in the HLA sub-analyses, any influence of HLA type on TCRB rearrangement was left unresolved. Because cDNA was sequenced instead of genomic DNA, highly expressing activated cells could be over-represented, though the groups showed no difference in activation or CD3 levels. A moderate but significant shortening of TCRB CDR3 length was observed in type 1 diabetes patients in all four CD4+ subsets. The naive, central memory and regulatory TCRB repertoires appeared to resemble one another more closely among patients than among healthy donors. Shorter templates might have been favored by PCR, but patient and control samples were amplified and corrected together, so both groups would have been affected equally by any skew.

From each donor, a single peripheral blood sample of around 0.12 L on average was drawn into heparinised tubes. A BD FACSAria II and a panel including CD45RO, CCR7, CD25, CD127, CD95 and CD27 were used to sort naive, central memory, regulatory and stem cell-like memory CD4+ T cells. All sorted populations exceeded 95% purity. Right away, PBMCs were isolated by Lymphoprep density gradient centrifugation and were stained directly, with no culture step. So that batch effects would be minimized, each experiment stained and sorted samples in pairs, pairing one healthy donor with one patient. As concerns this clone: No antigen is known for it. No clone much larger than this one lies a single base away; base qualities are absent.

The High Capacity cDNA Reverse Transcription Kit was used to reverse transcribe all of the isolated RNA, meaning that expressed TCRB transcripts were what got sequenced. Deep immunoSEQ sequencing was performed on naive, central memory and regulatory T cell samples, with an average of roughly 3.6 million total reads per sample. Sorted cells were lysed in RLT buffer and RNA was extracted with DNase-treated RNeasy Micro or Mini kits, depending on cell number. Each cell subset was processed separately to prevent cross-contamination, with patient and healthy donor samples processed together. The immunoSEQ multiplex PCR was used to amplify TCRB sequences from cDNA, yielding 87-bp fragments that span the CDR3 region. Sequencing of the amplicons was performed on the Illumina HiSeq platform. In the source study's methods: PCR bias was computationally corrected using synthetic template baselines, reads within Hamming distance 2 were collapsed, and singletons that could not be merged were discarded. Reads were aligned to IMGT to assign V, D and J genes, CDR3 length, and insertions or deletions at six rearrangement sites. Clonotype counts were normalized to sorted cell number within each subset before computing true diversity and Gini coefficients with the tcR R package. The overlap coefficient, calculated on TCRB nucleotide sequences, was used to quantify repertoire sharing. The clones in this table, taken by TCRdb from immuneACCESS, are in-frame only. Not every clone is retained; where verified, under half of the shortfall comes from an unresolved V gene, and the cause of the rest is unknown. The D gene and trimming were derived from the DNA, and the V and J assignments and clone size from that table. The sample table records approximately 140,000 clones; less than 9% of these occur just once. The biggest ten clones account for around 1.3% of the sample.

From a lookup of the germline V gene, CDR1 and CDR2 are SGHRS and YFSETQ. The CDR3 has 14 amino acids, counting the end cysteine and phenylalanine. The kept DNA is CDR3 alone, 42 bases in frame from the first base. The V and J ends are trimmed by 9 bases and 3 bases, leaving 18 bases between them. The V and J genes are TRBV5-1 and TRBJ1-1; the D gene is perhaps TRBD1, from 6 matching bases. Sequenced material: central memory CD4+ T cells from blood. The TCR was taken from a woman younger than 45 in good health. Here the CDR3 is given as CATSKWGQDTEAFF. DNA sequence: TGCGCCACCTCTAAGTGGGGGCAAGACACTGAAGCTTTCTTT.